These 3 T cell receptor beta chains were sequenced from one sample in a study of blood T cell repertoires in COVID-19. TCRdb keeps only in-frame clones here, not all; method: immunoSEQ multiplex PCR. Found here are roughly 140,000 clones, around nine tenths of them singletons; the top ten hold more than 4%. The sequenced sample was peripheral blood. These receptors came from a woman in her thirties or forties with acute or convalescent COVID-19.

The chain has TRBV12-3 or TRBV12-4 and TRBJ2-5, with TRBD2 identical over 7 bases. This CDR3 spans 13 amino acids. V lost 6 bases and J lost 5; bases outside the gene matches: 6. CDR3 coding DNA: TGTGCCAGCAGAGCAGGAGCGGGGGAGACCCAGTACTTC. Protein product: CASRAGAGETQYF.

The chain combines TRBV24-1 with TRBJ2-2; D gene ambiguous. The CDR3 loop spans 14 amino acids. The germline V gene encodes CDR1 KGHDR and CDR2 SFDVKD. V lost 0 bases and J 5 bases, leaving 6 bases between the germline ends. The chain's CDR3 is CATSDLGGTGELFF. CDR3 nucleotides: TGTGCCACCAGTGATTTGGGCGGTACCGGGGAGCTGTTTTTT.

The rearrangement links TRBV19 to TRBJ2-1; 7 bases match TRBD1. Trimming at V came to 3 bases and at J to 3 bases, leaving 5 bases not matched to a gene. Germline assignment: CDR1 LNHDA and CDR2 SQIVND (reference sequence). This CDR3 is 15 amino acids long. This chain's CDR3 is CASSMGQGDYNEQFF. DNA of the CDR3: TGTGCCAGTAGTATGGGTCAGGGGGACTACAATGAGCAGTTCTTC.